This T cell receptor (beta chain) was documented in a study of T cell repertoires in cytomegalovirus infection. On the study more broadly: The authors relied on CMV epitopes, both recently identified HLA-C-restricted and well-studied HLA-B-restricted. Public TCR beta signatures marked donors with CMV infection and the matching HLA. Broader study findings: The study found HLA-C-restricted CMV-specific TCR beta clonotypes dominating the ex vivo response.

This clonotype has just a few counts. Its specificity is unknown. The length of the CDR3 is 17 residues. Trimming pared 2 bases from V and 9 bases from J, leaving 23 bases between. From the reads, TCRdb called clonotypes with MiXCR, one entry per CDR3 protein. Of just over 450,000 distinct CDR3 sequences in the sample, approximately 42% were seen once. This specimen consisted of cultured PBMCs, obtained from culture after CMV antigen stimulation. The TCR comes from a human donor in good health (CMV status not recorded). Some clones in this sample may be carry-over from other donors' samples. The rearrangement joins TRBV12-3 or TRBV12-4 to TRBJ1-5, with unresolved D. The DNA for the CDR3 is TGTGCCAGCAGTTTACGAGTCGTGCCAGCGGAGTGGGGGCCCCAGCATTTT. It encodes CASSLRVVPAEWGPQHF.